The subject of this entry is one TCR beta chain. This sample was included in a study of blood T cell repertoires in COVID-19. Study as a whole: Italy, Spain and the United States were the sources of the convalescent and acute COVID-19 samples. T cells, B-cell-depleted T cells, or PBMCs supplied cDNA or gDNA.

Source study methods: Cell counts per sample came from amplifying reference gene primers. The protocol was immunoSEQ multiplex PCR, while the TCRdb copy is restricted to in-frame clones and leaves out a portion. The D gene and trimming were derived from the DNA, and the V and J assignments and clone size from that table. Altogether about 190,000 clones are present, about 85% being singletons, with the ten largest covering less than 3%. V lost 3 bases and J lost 4; bases outside the gene matches: 14. The CDR3 loop spans 17 amino acids. Germline CDR1 reads GTSNPN; CDR2 reads SVGIG (reference sequence).

The specimen was peripheral blood. V is TRBV30 and J is TRBJ1-1; 10 bases match TRBD1. The clonotype was recovered from a woman in her thirties with active or convalescent COVID-19. This CDR3 reads CAWSRQGAMRSSTEAFF. CDR3 sequence (DNA): TGTGCCTGGAGCCGACAGGGGGCAATGAGAAGTAGCACTGAAGCTTTCTTT.